These 15 T cell receptor beta chains share one sample of origin, sequenced in a study of blood T cells in healthy people across ages. A sample-barcoded 5' primer and a J-beta primer mix were used in a second PCR of roughly 6 to 11 cycles. TCRdb reprocessed the 5' RACE reads via MiXCR and lists one record per CDR3 protein. The sample comprises 850,000 to 1,300,000 distinct CDR3 sequences, around 43% of which are singletons, and 15% to 20% rests with the top ten. Sequenced input: blood. Receptors were obtained from a woman aged 60-70 years in good health.

This clonotype was recorded a few times. The rearrangement joins TRBV9 to TRBJ2-4; a weak D match, TRBD1 (7 bases). The V gene's germline CDR1 is SGDLS and CDR2 YYNGEE. The CDR3 is 15 residues long. The V gene lost 2 bases and the J gene lost 13 bases, with 22 bases spanning the gap. As DNA, the CDR3 is TGTGCCAGCAGCGTGACTAGTTCGGACTCGACAGGGCAGTACTTC. This gives the protein CASSVTSSDSTGQYF.

The chain links TRBV24-1 to TRBJ2-2, with D perhaps assigned TRBD1 or TRBD2 (5 bases each). V was pared by 6 bases and J by 6 bases, with 13 bases between. The germline V gene has CDR1 KGHDR and CDR2 SFDVKD. The CDR3 runs to 14 residues. CDR3 in DNA: TGTGCCACCAGTAGGGACCAAGGACCCGGGGAGCTGTTTTTT. It encodes CATSRDQGPGELFF.

The gene calls are TRBV11-2 and TRBJ2-2; 12 bases are a match to TRBD2. The length of the CDR3 is 17 residues. Per germline, CDR1 SGHAT and CDR2 FQNNGV. Germline trimming cut 5 bases from V and 2 bases from J; bases unmatched to any gene: 6. Here the CDR3 DNA reads TGTGCCAGCAGCCATGGACTAGCGGGACCTAACACCGGGGAGCTGTTTTTT. It is translated as CASSHGLAGPNTGELFF.

This chain links TRBV25-1 with TRBJ1-2; the D is unclear. The germline V gene encodes CDR1 MGHDK and CDR2 SYGVNS. The V gene lost 2 bases and the J gene lost 7 bases, with 8 bases spanning the gap. The CDR3 is 12 residues long. The CDR3 nucleotides read TGTGCCAGCAGTGAAGCCCAGTCTGGCTACACCTTC. Translation gives CASSEAQSGYTF.

The rearrangement uses TRBV27 and TRBJ1-2; the D gene is possibly TRBD1 (6 bases). The CDR3 is 13 amino acids. Germline loops: CDR1 MNHEY, CDR2 SMNVEV (reference sequence). V was pared by 3 bases and J by 8 bases, with 13 bases between. For the CDR3, the DNA is TGTGCCAGCAGTTTGGCAGGGGAGGGCGGCTACACCTTC. It translates to CASSLAGEGGYTF.

This chain joins TRBV19 and TRBJ2-7; D is undetermined. V was cut by 5 bases and J by 0 bases, with 11 bases left in between. The CDR3 spans 14 residues. In germline, CDR1 is LNHDA, CDR2 SQIVND (reference sequence). The CDR3 spells CASSWTTTSYEQYF. CDR3 nucleotides: TGTGCCAGTAGTTGGACCACTACCTCCTACGAGCAGTACTTC.

Concerning this clonotype itself: Germline is not matched at one junction end, which may reflect a read error. This chain's CDR3 is CASSRAGPQEAQYF. CDR3 DNA sequence: TGTGCCAGCAGCCGAGCGGGACCCCAAGAGGCCCAGTACTTC. The chain uses TRBV3-1 and TRBJ2-5, with 7 bases identical to TRBD2. CDR1 and CDR2 from the germline V gene are LGHDT and YNNKEL (reference sequence). The CDR3 length is 14 residues.

The V gene is TRBV9, the J gene TRBJ1-6; D is uncertain. V was shortened by 5 bases and J by 7 bases, with 13 bases between the two germline ends. This CDR3 has 14 residues. CDR1 and CDR2 from the germline V gene are SGDLS and YYNGEE. The CDR3: CASSIGLSNSPLHF. CDR3 sequence (DNA): TGTGCCAGCAGTATAGGACTTTCGAATTCACCCCTCCACTTT.

This clonotype was seen a handful of times. The J gene is TRBJ1-2, the V gene TRBV20-1; D is perhaps TRBD1 (5 bases). The CDR3 is 13 residues long. V was pared by 5 bases and J by 0 bases, with 10 bases between. CDR1 DFQATT and CDR2 SNEGSKA come from the germline V gene (reference sequence). Here the CDR3 reads CSASGSPNYGYTF. The DNA for the CDR3 is TGCAGTGCTTCAGGGAGTCCTAACTATGGCTACACCTTC.

This chain links TRBV20-1 with TRBJ1-1; no firm D call. Per the germline V gene, CDR1 is DFQATT and CDR2 is SNEGSKA (reference sequence). The CDR3 consists of 14 residues. The ends were cut back, 5 bases at V and 2 bases at J, with 15 bases in the middle. CDR3 in amino acids: CSALIPGSNTEAFF. For the CDR3, the DNA is TGCAGTGCTCTAATCCCGGGGTCCAACACTGAAGCTTTCTTT.

The rearrangement links TRBV6-6 to TRBJ2-1; D gene uncertain. The V end was cut by 5 bases, the J end by 8 bases, with 10 bases between. The CDR3 loop spans 12 amino acids. Germline loops: CDR1 MNHNY, CDR2 SVGAGI (reference sequence). CDR3 DNA: TGTGCCAGCAGTCCCGCCGCTCATGAGCAGTTCTTC. It specifies CASSPAAHEQFF.

The sample holds a few counts of this clonotype. This chain uses TRBV29-1 with TRBJ2-4; D uncertain. Germline V gene data show CDR1 as SQVTM and CDR2 as ANQGSEA. Trimming left V 1 base short and J 5 bases short, with 9 bases between. This CDR3 has 13 amino acids. The CDR3 DNA reads TGCAGCGTTGAAGGACCGGCGCAAAACATTCAGTACTTC. Protein: CSVEGPAQNIQYF.

The chain has TRBV18 and TRBJ2-4; D possibly corresponds to TRBD1 (5 bases). Matching the DNA end better, TRBJ2-7 makes the J call doubtful. CDR1 is KGHSH, CDR2 LQKENI, per germline. The CDR3 has 17 amino acids. The CDR3 here is CASSPVNQGSYTYEQYF. In nucleotides, the CDR3 is TGTGCCAGCTCACCAGTAAACCAGGGCAGCTACACCTACGAGCAGTACTTC.

This clonotype was detected ten times or more. V is TRBV5-1 and J is TRBJ2-7; D is possibly TRBD1 (6 bases). Germline V lookup: CDR1 SGHRS, CDR2 YFSETQ. The CDR3 is 14 amino acids. Trimming took 1 base from V and 5 from J, leaving 13 bases between them. CDR3 region: CASSLTGTLNEQYF. The CDR3 bases are TGCGCCAGCAGCTTGACCGGGACACTCAACGAGCAGTACTTC.

Ten or more counts support this clonotype. The V gene is TRBV6-5, the J gene TRBJ2-3; tentative D call: TRBD1 (5 bases). This CDR3 region has 13 residues. V dropped 2 bases and J dropped 3 bases, with 6 bases sitting between them. Looked up from germline, CDR1 is MNHEY and CDR2 is SVGAGI. The DNA for the CDR3 is TGTGCCAGCAGTTACCCAGGGACAGATACGCAGTATTTT. Its protein product is CASSYPGTDTQYF.